The text below deals with one T cell receptor beta chain. Primers included in the PCR were 60 Vbeta and 13 Jbeta primers. Assay: immunoSEQ multiplex PCR; the TCRdb copy retains only in-frame clones and omits some. The repertoire consists of around 140,000 clones, with approximately 77% occurring once and the leading ten covering roughly 1.3%. Trimming took 5 bases from V and 0 from J, leaving 27 bases between them. There are 20 residues in the CDR3. This record belongs to a study of cytomegalovirus exposure and HLA in healthy donors. The sample consisted of PBMCs. The chain recombines TRBV5-3 with TRBJ1-3, with D perhaps TRBD1 (5 bases). TRBV5-3 is recorded as an ORF, its role being uncertain. The receptor was derived from a woman aged 40 to 50 in good health and CMV-seronegative. The CDR3 here is CARRTRLQGDSSYSGNTIYF. CDR3 in DNA: TGTGCCAGAAGAACCCGACTGCAGGGTGACAGCTCCTACTCTGGAAACACCATATATTTT.